This T cell receptor (beta chain) was sequenced in a study of PD-1 blockade in classical Hodgkin lymphoma. Whole-study results and caveats: Those patients who began receiving nivolumab less than 1 year after ASCT had lower diversity, and they were excluded.

Concerning this clone itself: Its antigen is not identified.

Sample time point: cycle 4 day 1 (C4D1), after less than 7 weeks of nivolumab. All patients relapsed after autologous stem cell transplantation, and brentuximab vedotin exposure varied. V was shortened by 7 bases and J by 4 bases, with 16 bases between the two germline ends. Germline V gene lookup returns CDR1 MNHNS and CDR2 SASEGT. The CDR3 has 14 residues. Only in-frame clones appear in the TCRdb table, and some are missing; sequencing was by immunoSEQ multiplex PCR. The table has roughly 56,000 clones, 87% seen once. Sequencing was performed on peripheral blood mononuclear cells (PBMCs), taken before the fourth cycle of nivolumab. This sequence joins TRBV6-1 and TRBJ2-5; a weak D match, TRBD1 (6 bases). The clonotype was recovered from a human donor with classical Hodgkin lymphoma. The CDR3 loop reads CASTVAGVRETQYF. The CDR3 DNA follows: TGTGCCAGCACGGTAGCAGGGGTTCGAGAGACCCAGTACTTC.